These 9 T cell receptor beta chains were all obtained from the same sample, sequenced in a study of cytomegalovirus exposure and HLA in healthy donors. The PCR employed 60 Vbeta primers together with 13 Jbeta primers. Profiled with immunoSEQ multiplex PCR; TCRdb holds only in-frame clones, not every one. The table includes about 190,000 clones, 70% to 75% detected once. The sequenced sample consisted of PBMCs. The source is a woman aged 30 to 39 in good health and CMV-seropositive.

As to this clone: Relative to the germline gene, one junction end is altered; a read error may explain this. V gene TRBV4-1 combines with J gene TRBJ2-7, with 9 bases identical to TRBD2. There are 15 residues in the CDR3. Germline V gives CDR1 MGHRA, CDR2 YSYEKL. As DNA, the CDR3 is TGCGCCAGCAGGGCCCCGGGGACTAGCTCCCACGAGCAGTACTTC. Translation gives CASRAPGTSSHEQYF.

This sequence joins TRBV10-3 and TRBJ1-5, with D uncertain. V lost 5 bases and J 4 bases, leaving 12 bases between the germline ends. In germline, CDR1 is ENHRY, CDR2 SYGVKD. This CDR3 region has 14 residues. For the CDR3, the DNA is TGTGCCATCAGTATAGAGGGTAGGAATCAGCCCCAGCATTTT. It is translated as CAISIEGRNQPQHF.

V gene TRBV19 combines with J gene TRBJ2-1, with 8 positions matching TRBD2. V lost 8 bases to trimming and J lost 4 bases; unmatched junction nucleotides: 4. CDR1 is LNHDA, CDR2 SQIVND, per germline (reference sequence). This CDR3 spans 13 amino acids. This CDR3 reads CASREGPYNEQFF. The CDR3 coding sequence is TGTGCCAGTCGGGAGGGCCCTTACAATGAGCAGTTCTTC.

The chain uses TRBV28 and TRBJ1-3, with D possibly TRBD1 on 6 matching bases. This CDR3 comprises 15 residues. Trimming removed 3 bases at V and 2 bases at J, with 11 bases between. Germline assignment: CDR1 MDHEN and CDR2 SYDVKM. CDR3 loop: CASSFYGGTGNTIYF. For the CDR3, the DNA is TGTGCCAGCAGTTTCTATGGGGGCACTGGAAACACCATATATTTT. The full variable domain, in which reference TRBV28 and TRBJ1-3 provide the parts outside the CDR3, is DVKVTQSSRYLVKRTGEKVFLECVQDMDHENMFWYRQDPGLGLRLIYFSYDVKMKEKGDIPEGYSVSREKKERFSLILESASTNQTSMYLCASSFYGGTGNTIYFGEGSWLTVV.

The gene calls are TRBV28 and TRBJ1-2; possible D gene TRBD1, 6 bases. Deletions cut 4 bases from V and 4 bases from J, with 10 bases between. Germline loops: CDR1 MDHEN, CDR2 SYDVKM. The CDR3 runs 13 residues. CDR3 sequence: CASSWDTSYGYTF. In DNA form, the CDR3 reads TGTGCCAGCAGTTGGGACACTTCCTATGGCTACACCTTC.

J is TRBJ2-7 and V is TRBV27; 10 nucleotides agree with TRBD1. The ends lost 1 base at V and 7 bases at J; junction bases unmatched: 10. CDR3 length: 16 amino acids. Looked up from germline, CDR1 is MNHEY and CDR2 is SMNVEV (reference sequence). The CDR3 region has the DNA TGTGCCAGCAGTTTATGGGCCGGGACAGGGGTGATGGAGCAGTACTTC. Encoded protein: CASSLWAGTGVMEQYF.

The chain links TRBV6-6 to TRBJ1-3; 9 nucleotides align to TRBD1. V shed 6 bases and J 4 bases; nucleotides not matched to a gene: 10. Per the germline V gene, CDR1 is MNHNY and CDR2 is SVGAGI (reference sequence). CDR3 length equals 16 residues. CDR3 nucleotides: TGTGCCAGCAGCAATACAGGGGGCGCTGCCGGAAACACCATATATTTT. It codes for CASSNTGGAAGNTIYF.

This chain uses TRBV4-2 with TRBJ2-1; 9 bases are a match to TRBD2. This CDR3 contains 15 residues. Germline V gene data show CDR1 as LGHNA and CDR2 as YNFKEQ. The trim removed 4 bases at V and 5 bases at J, leaving 6 bases unmatched. In DNA, the CDR3 is TGTGCCAGCAGCCTCCGACTAGCGGAGAACAATGAGCAGTTCTTC. Protein sequence: CASSLRLAENNEQFF.

The chain joins TRBV7-9 to TRBJ2-7, with D unclear. Trimming removed 3 bases at V and 2 bases at J, with 17 bases between. CDR1 is SEHNR, CDR2 FQNEAQ, per germline (reference sequence). The CDR3 length is 16 residues. The CDR3 region is CASSFLTVYGAYEQYF. For the CDR3, the DNA is TGTGCCAGCAGCTTTTTGACCGTATATGGAGCCTACGAGCAGTACTTC.